This T cell receptor beta chain was sequenced for a study of tumor and adjacent non-tumor tissue in lung cancer. Study as a whole: Patients were aged about 30 to 85, about ten men and 5 women, stage I to III.

A modified ARM-PCR protocol with three rounds of nested PCR amplified TCRbeta. TCRdb re-analysed the multiplex PCR reads in MiXCR, keeping a single row per CDR3 protein. The sample lists some 120,000 distinct CDR3 sequences, 60% to 70% seen once, with over 10% in the top ten. The template was RNA from unsorted bulk tissue. Donors were chemotherapy-naive, newly diagnosed lung cancer surgical patients in China, August–late 2014. The CDR3 is 14 residues long. Germline CDR1 reads SQVTM; CDR2 reads ANQGSEA. For this clonotype: This may stem from a read error, because a much larger clone lies one nucleotide away.

The genes are TRBV29-1 and TRBJ1-1; TRBD1 matches 7 bases. Sequenced input: lung tumor tissue. The TCR sequence derives from a man aged 25 to 40 with non-small cell lung cancer. CDR3 residues: CIAGARTGQTEAFF. The CDR3, as DNA: TGCATCGCCGGGGCCCGGACAGGCCAAACTGAAGCTTTCTTT.